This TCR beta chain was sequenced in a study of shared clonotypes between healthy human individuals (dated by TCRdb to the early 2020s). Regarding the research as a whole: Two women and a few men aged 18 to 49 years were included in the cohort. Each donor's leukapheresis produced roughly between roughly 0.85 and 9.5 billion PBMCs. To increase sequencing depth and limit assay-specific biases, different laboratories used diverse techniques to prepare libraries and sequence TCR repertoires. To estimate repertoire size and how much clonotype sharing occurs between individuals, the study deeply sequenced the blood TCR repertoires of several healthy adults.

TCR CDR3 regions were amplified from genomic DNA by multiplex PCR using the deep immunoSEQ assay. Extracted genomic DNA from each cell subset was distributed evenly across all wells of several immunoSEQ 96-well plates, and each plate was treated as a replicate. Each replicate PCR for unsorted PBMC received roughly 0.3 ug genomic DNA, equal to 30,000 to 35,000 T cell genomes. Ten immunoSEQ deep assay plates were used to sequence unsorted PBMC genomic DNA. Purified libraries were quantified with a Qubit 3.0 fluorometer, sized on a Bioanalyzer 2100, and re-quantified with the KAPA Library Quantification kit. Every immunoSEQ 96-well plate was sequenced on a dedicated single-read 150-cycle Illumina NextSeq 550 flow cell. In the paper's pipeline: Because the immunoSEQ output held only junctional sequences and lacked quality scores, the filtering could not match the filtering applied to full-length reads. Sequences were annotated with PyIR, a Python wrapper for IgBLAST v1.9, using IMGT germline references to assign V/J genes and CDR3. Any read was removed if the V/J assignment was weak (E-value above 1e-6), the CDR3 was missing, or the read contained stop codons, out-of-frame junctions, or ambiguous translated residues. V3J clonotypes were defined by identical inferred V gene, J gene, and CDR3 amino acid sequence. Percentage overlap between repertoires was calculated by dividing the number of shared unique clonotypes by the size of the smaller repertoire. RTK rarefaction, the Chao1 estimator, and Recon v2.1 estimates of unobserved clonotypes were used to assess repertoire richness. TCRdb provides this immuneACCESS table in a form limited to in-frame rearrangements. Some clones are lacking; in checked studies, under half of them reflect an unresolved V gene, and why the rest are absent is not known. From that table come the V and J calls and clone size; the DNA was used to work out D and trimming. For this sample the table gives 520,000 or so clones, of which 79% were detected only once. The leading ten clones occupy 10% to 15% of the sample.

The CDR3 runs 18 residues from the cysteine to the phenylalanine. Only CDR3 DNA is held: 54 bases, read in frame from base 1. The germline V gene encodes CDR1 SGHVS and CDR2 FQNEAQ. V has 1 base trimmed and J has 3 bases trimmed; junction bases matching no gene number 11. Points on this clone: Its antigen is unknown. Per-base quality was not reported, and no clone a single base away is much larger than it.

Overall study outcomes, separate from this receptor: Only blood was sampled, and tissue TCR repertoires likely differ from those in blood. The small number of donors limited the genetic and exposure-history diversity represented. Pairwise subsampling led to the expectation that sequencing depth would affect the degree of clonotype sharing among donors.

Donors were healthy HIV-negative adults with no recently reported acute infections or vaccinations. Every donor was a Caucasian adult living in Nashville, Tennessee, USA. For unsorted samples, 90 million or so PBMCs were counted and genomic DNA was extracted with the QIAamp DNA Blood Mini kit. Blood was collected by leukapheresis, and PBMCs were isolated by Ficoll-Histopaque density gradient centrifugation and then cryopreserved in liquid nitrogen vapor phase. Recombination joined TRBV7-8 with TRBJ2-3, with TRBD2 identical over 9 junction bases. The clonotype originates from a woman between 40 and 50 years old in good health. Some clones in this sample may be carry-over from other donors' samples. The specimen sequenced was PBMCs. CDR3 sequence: CASSLDISGRERTDTQYF. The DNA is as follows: TGTGCCAGCAGCTTAGATATTAGCGGGAGAGAGAGGACAGATACGCAGTATTTT. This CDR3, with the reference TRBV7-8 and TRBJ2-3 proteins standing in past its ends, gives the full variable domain GAGVSQSPRYKVAKRGQDVALRCDPISGHVSLFWYQQALGQGPEFLTYFQNEAQLDKSGLPSDRFFAERPEGSVSTLKIQRTQQEDSAVYLCASSLDISGRERTDTQYFGPGTRLTVL.